This entry lists 8 T cell receptor beta chains sequenced from one sample in a study of blood T cell repertoires in COVID-19. The assay was immunoSEQ multiplex PCR, and TCRdb's table has in-frame clones only and misses some. The sample includes roughly 180,000 clones, around 80% of them seen just once. Specimen: peripheral blood. The receptor source for this set is a woman older than 75 with COVID-19, enrolled during active disease.

This CDR3 is CASSSITGTSTWGHNEQFF. Here the CDR3 DNA reads TGTGCCAGCAGCTCTATCACCGGGACTAGCACCTGGGGGCACAATGAGCAGTTCTTC. This chain uses TRBV3-1 (or the pseudogene TRBV3-2) with TRBJ2-1; TRBD2 aligns across 9 bases. CDR3 size: 19 residues. Germline V CDR1 and CDR2: LGHDT, YNNKEL (reference sequence). With 5 bases clipped from V and 5 bases from J, the junction kept 19 bases outside the gene matches.

The chain is built from TRBV7-9 and TRBJ1-4; 7 nucleotides match TRBD1. The V gene's germline CDR1 is SEHNR and CDR2 FQNEAQ (reference sequence). This CDR3 spans 15 amino acids. With V trimmed by 4 bases and J by 2 bases, 4 bases remained unmatched. As DNA, the CDR3 is TGTGCCAGCAGCTCTGACAGGGTGACTAATGAAAAACTGTTTTTT. Translating gives CASSSDRVTNEKLFF.

The chain is built from TRBV19 and TRBJ2-6; D is ambiguous. The V end lost 5 bases, the J end lost 0 bases, and 8 bases lay between the germline ends. The CDR3 totals 15 residues. The germline gives CDR1 LNHDA, CDR2 SQIVND (reference sequence). In DNA, the CDR3 is TGTGCCAGTAGTGACACGCACTCTGGGGCCAACGTCCTGACTTTC. It yields the protein CASSDTHSGANVLTF.

This chain links TRBV7-9 with TRBJ2-2, with D possibly being TRBD1 (6 bases). The V gene lost 2 bases and the J gene lost 8 bases, with 9 bases spanning the gap. Germline lookup yields CDR1 SEHNR and CDR2 FQNEAQ (reference sequence). CDR3 length: 13 residues. The CDR3 nucleotides read TGTGCCAGCAGCTTAACAGGGTTAGGGGAGCTGTTTTTT. It codes for CASSLTGLGELFF. The variable domain in full, completed from reference TRBV7-9 and TRBJ2-2, reads DTGVSQNPRHKITKRGQNVTFRCDPISEHNRLYWYRQTLGQGPEFLTYFQNEAQLEKSRLLSDRFSAERPKGSFSTLEIQRTEQGDSAMYLCASSLTGLGELFFGEGSRLTVL.

The V gene is TRBV7-8, the J gene TRBJ1-1; the D gene is possibly TRBD1 (5 bases). The germline CDR1 and CDR2 sequences are SGHVS and FQNEAQ. The V gene lost 5 bases and the J gene lost 10 bases, with 20 bases spanning the gap. The CDR3 extends over 14 amino acids. As DNA, the CDR3 is TGTGCCAGCAGCCGAAAAGGAAGGGGCGCAGGAGCTTTCTTT. Its protein is CASSRKGRGAGAFF.

CDR3 bases: TGCGCCAGCAGCTTGGGACTAGCGGTGTACACCGGGGAGCTGTTTTTT. Translated: CASSLGLAVYTGELFF. The chain combines TRBV5-1 with TRBJ2-2, with 9 bases that match TRBD2. V lost 0 bases to trimming and J lost 3 bases; unmatched junction nucleotides: 3. Looked up from germline, CDR1 is SGHRS and CDR2 is YFSETQ. The CDR3 extends over 16 amino acids.

In this sample, this clone turned up once. The chain has TRBV5-1 and TRBJ2-2; 10 bases align to TRBD2. CDR1 and CDR2 (germline): SGHRS, YFSETQ. The CDR3 totals 17 residues. V shed 4 bases, J shed 3 bases, and the junction held 9 bases outside the gene matches. The CDR3 bases are TGCGCCAGCAGCCAGGACCTAGCGGGAGCCTACACCGGGGAGCTGTTTTTT. It specifies CASSQDLAGAYTGELFF.

The chain combines TRBV27 with TRBJ2-2; 9 nucleotides agree with TRBD2. Losses at the gene ends were 5 bases for V and 9 bases for J; bases not matched to a gene: 16. In germline, CDR1 is MNHEY, CDR2 SMNVEV (reference sequence). CDR3 length: 17 residues. Written as DNA, the CDR3 is TGTGCCAGCAGTCTCTCTGGCGGGGGGGCCCCTTTCCGGGAGCTGTTTTTT. This sequence encodes CASSLSGGGAPFRELFF.